Sequencing of this TCR beta chain was carried out in a study of blood T cells in healthy people across ages (dated by TCRdb to 2013 to 2016). With regard to the full study: In model experiments, template switching captured about one uniquely barcoded TCR beta cDNA molecule for every two T cells. The study measured age-related changes in TCR beta repertoire diversity using deep sequencing normalized with unique cDNA molecular identifiers. Four age groups were formed from the donors: young (average 16 years), middle-aged (approximately 42), aged (roughly 56) and long-lived (about 80). Using the same blood draw, the study looked at two additional independent replicas of 1 million unique cDNA reads for two donors, one aged 18 to 30 and the other aged 80 or older.

CDR1 and CDR2, looked up from the germline V gene (reference sequence), are PRHDT and FYEKMQ. The CDR3, from cysteine to phenylalanine, totals 15 residues. The entry retains the CDR3 DNA only, 45 bases that are in frame from base 1. V was cut back by 0 bases and J by 0 bases, leaving a gap of 6 bases between them. This clonotype was recorded a few times. The antigen it recognizes is unknown. Base-call qualities are not available, and no considerably larger clone is one nucleotide away. Overall results and qualifications from the work: The long-lived group showed more naive CD4+ T cells, fewer expanded clones and increased TCR diversity than the aged group, suggesting age selection. Estimates of total diversity from one million sequenced T cells were regarded as lower bounds and underestimates. As age increased, observed TCR beta diversity per million T cells dropped in a roughly linear way, and a significant reduction was already evident by age around 41. Observed TCR beta diversity correlated strongly with the percentage of naive T cells measured by flow cytometry. Because the CMV infection status of the donors was unknown, age-related changes in expanded clonotypes may potentially have been confounded. Because profiling used bulk unsorted PBMCs, naive and antigen-experienced compartments could not be compared conclusively.

The method behind the library was 5' RACE. Sequencing relied on an Illumina HiSeq 2500. A second PCR of roughly 7 to 11 cycles was performed with a sample-barcoded 5' primer and a J-beta primer mix. A template-switch 5' adaptor carrying 12 random nucleotides introduced a unique molecular identifier onto each TCR beta cDNA molecule. Each sample yielded at least 2.5 million CDR3-containing paired-end reads. All of the RNA was converted into first-strand cDNA using the Mint cDNA synthesis kit, with a TRBC-specific oligonucleotide serving as the primer. Following uracil-DNA glycosylase treatment, a first 18-cycle PCR with universal primers M1SS and BC2_uni_R was performed on all cDNA. Per the source publication's procedure: For normalization, 1 million high-quality reads were randomly selected from each sample, with every read carrying a distinct molecular identifier. Instead of being binned into consensus sequences, reads that shared molecular identifiers were thrown out. MiTCR, with a Q25 quality threshold and the strictest error-elimination algorithm, was used for CDR3 identification, clonotype clustering and error correction. A nonparametric unseen species model using Euler transformation provided a lower-bound estimate of total TCR beta diversity. In-frame beta chains were kept once TCRdb had trimmed the public reads at Q25 with fastp and called clones with MiXCR. Every CDR3 protein is listed once, alongside the most common genes and DNA of its rows. TCRdb's processing, not the study's, gives the V and J calls here. The sample data list some 800,000 distinct CDR3 sequences, and approximately 25% of these were observed just once. In total, the top ten clones hold approximately 4% of the sample.

Systemically healthy Caucasian individuals from Russia, approximately 39 in total and aged about 6 to 90 years, were included as donors. Ten milliliters of peripheral blood were drawn from each donor into EDTA-treated Vacutainer tubes. Ficoll-Paque density-gradient centrifugation was used to isolate PBMCs, with at least 6 million obtained per sample. Total RNA was extracted from PBMCs with Trizol reagent, with at least 6 micrograms obtained per sample. For every donor, flow cytometry on a PBMC aliquot measured the percentage of naive CD45RAhigh/CD27high T cells. These data were likewise used in another study, on T cells of mothers and their children. The second investigation adds: Nine systemically healthy Caucasian individuals, comprising three mothers and their six children, were included as donors. cDNA synthesis used all of the extracted RNA, with around 1.6 ug of RNA in each 15 ul reaction. Sample barcodes and 2-4 random nucleotides were added via the M1S primer in the second PCR. More than 9 million TCR beta CDR3 reads were obtained from each mother, and some 3.2 million reads were obtained from each child. Thymic selection shapes the output of TCR recombination in a similar way in related and unrelated pairs, and inherited differences have a minor effect. Related mother-child pairs always showed normalized repertoire overlap that was slightly higher than in unrelated mother-child pairs, though the difference was never significant. No persistent microchimeric T cell clones were detected, at a sensitivity of approximately 90 clones per million clonotypes. To look for features that set related mother-child pairs apart from unrelated individuals, the researchers ran deep NGS to compare the TCR beta repertoires of mothers and children. Mothers averaged about 40 +/- 4 years of age and children averaged about 10 +/- 4 years. After adapter ligation with NEBNext reagents, the libraries were sequenced on Illumina HiSeq 2000 with 100+100 nt paired-end reads. Mother and child libraries were prepared a month apart and sequenced in separate runs to prevent cross-contamination. For each donor, somewhere between 500,000 and 2,000,000 distinct TCR beta clonotypes were identified. Naive TCR beta clonotypes were estimated from low-frequency clonotypes matched to each donor's FACS-determined naive share, without sorting.

The sequence derives from a boy between 10 and 17 years old in good health. The sample comprised blood. In this chain, TRBV13 is recombined with TRBJ2-4; the D gene is not confidently resolved. The CDR3 region has the sequence CASSLGGPAKNIQYF. The nucleotide sequence is TGTGCCAGCAGCTTAGGGGGCCCAGCCAAAAACATTCAGTACTTC.